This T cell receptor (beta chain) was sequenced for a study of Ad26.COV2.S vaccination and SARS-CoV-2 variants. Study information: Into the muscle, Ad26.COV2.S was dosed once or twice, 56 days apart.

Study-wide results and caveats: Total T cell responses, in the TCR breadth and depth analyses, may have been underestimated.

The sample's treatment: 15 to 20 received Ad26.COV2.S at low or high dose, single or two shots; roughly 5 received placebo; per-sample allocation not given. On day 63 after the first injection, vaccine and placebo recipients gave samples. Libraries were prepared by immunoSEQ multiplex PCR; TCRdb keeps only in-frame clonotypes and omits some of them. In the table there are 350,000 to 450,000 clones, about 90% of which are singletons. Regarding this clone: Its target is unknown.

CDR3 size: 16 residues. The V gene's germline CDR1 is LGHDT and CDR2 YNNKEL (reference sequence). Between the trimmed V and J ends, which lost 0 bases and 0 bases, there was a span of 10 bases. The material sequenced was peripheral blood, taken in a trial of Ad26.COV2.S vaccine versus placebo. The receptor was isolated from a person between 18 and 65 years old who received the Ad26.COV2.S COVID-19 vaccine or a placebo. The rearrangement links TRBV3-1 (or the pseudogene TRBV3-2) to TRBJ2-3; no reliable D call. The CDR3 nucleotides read TGTGCCAGCAGCCAAGACCTGACAATTAGCACAGATACGCAGTATTTT. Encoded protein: CASSQDLTISTDTQYF.